One sample yielded the 23 T cell receptor beta chains listed below, sequenced in a study of blood T cell repertoires in COVID-19. Here immunoSEQ multiplex PCR was the method, and the copy in TCRdb shows in-frame clones only, minus some. This sample has more than 85,000 clones; around 85% occur once, and the top ten carry 9.5% to 15%. The source material was peripheral blood. These receptors came from a human donor in a cohort sampled during active COVID-19.

This chain joins TRBV5-6 and TRBJ1-2; TRBD1 matches 11 bases. Unmatched junction bases numbered 8, after V lost 0 bases and J lost 7 bases. This CDR3 comprises 16 residues. Germline V gene sequence: CDR1 SGHDT, CDR2 YYEEEE. CDR3 in DNA: TGTGCCAGCAGCTTGGCCATCGGACAGGGGGCGACTGGCTACACCTTC. Protein sequence: CASSLAIGQGATGYTF.

J is TRBJ1-1 and V is TRBV19, with D unclear. Germline-derived CDR1 and CDR2 are LNHDA and SQIVND (reference sequence). The CDR3 is made up of 14 amino acids. Trimming cost V 6 bases and J 1 base, with 12 bases left between them. The CDR3 DNA sequence: TGTGCCAGTAGCCCGGGGAGAAAGAACACTGAAGCTTTCTTT. It encodes CASSPGRKNTEAFF.

V gene TRBV4-3 combines with J gene TRBJ2-7, with D maybe TRBD1 (5 bases). Germline values: CDR1 LGHNA, CDR2 YSLEER. The CDR3 length is 9 residues. The CDR3 DNA sequence: TGCGCCAGCAGCCAAGATCAGGGCGTC. This translates into CASSQDQGV.

The gene calls are TRBV6-2 or TRBV6-3 and TRBJ2-3; 7 bases are shared with TRBD2. The CDR3 contains 17 residues. Germline CDR1 and CDR2: MNHEY and SVGEGT. Trimming at V came to 4 bases and at J to 4 bases, leaving 14 bases not matched to a gene. CDR3 protein: CASSSDLSMLAADTQYF. The CDR3 nucleotides are TGTGCCAGCAGTTCAGACTTGTCGATGCTAGCGGCAGATACGCAGTATTTT.

The chain recombines TRBV9 with TRBJ1-2; 9 bases align to TRBD1. J lost 6 bases, V lost 4 bases, and 10 bases had no gene match. The CDR3 length is 15 residues. Germline V lookup: CDR1 SGDLS, CDR2 YYNGEE. CDR3: CASSPKDRGRDGYTF. For the CDR3, the DNA is TGTGCCAGCAGCCCAAAGGACAGGGGAAGGGATGGCTACACCTTC.

This chain connects TRBV5-6 to TRBJ2-6; 9 bases are shared with TRBD1. V lost 1 base, J lost 0 bases, and 5 bases stayed unmatched. This CDR3 contains 18 residues. CDR1 SGHDT and CDR2 YYEEEE come from the germline V gene. The CDR3 here is CASSLLGTGPSGANVLTF. In DNA, the CDR3 is TGTGCCAGCAGCTTGCTTGGGACAGGGCCCTCTGGGGCCAACGTCCTGACTTTC.

This clone showed up just once. This rearrangement joins TRBV19 to TRBJ1-1; TRBD1 matches at 9 bases. The CDR3 covers 13 residues. Germline trimming cut 7 bases from V and 4 bases from J; bases unmatched to any gene: 4. CDR1 and CDR2 (germline): LNHDA, SQIVND (reference sequence). Here the CDR3 reads CASKSTGGTEAFF. The CDR3 DNA is TGTGCCAGTAAATCGACAGGGGGCACTGAAGCTTTCTTT.

The chain is built from TRBV27 and TRBJ2-7; 9 bases align to TRBD1. The germline CDR1 and CDR2 sequences are MNHEY and SMNVEV (reference sequence). The CDR3 runs to 15 residues. V lost 5 bases to trimming and J lost 1 base; unmatched junction nucleotides: 6. CDR3 amino acids: CASSLRGQGSYEQYF. Here the CDR3 DNA reads TGTGCCAGCAGTCTGCGGGGACAGGGATCCTACGAGCAGTACTTC.

The V call is TRBV27, the J call TRBJ1-1; D might be TRBD1 (5 bases). The CDR3 sequence is 13 residues long. Trimming took 0 bases from V and 8 from J, leaving 10 bases between them. CDR1 MNHEY and CDR2 SMNVEV come from the germline V gene (reference sequence). The CDR3 nucleotides are TGTGCCAGCAGTTTATCATCAGACAGCGAAGCTTTCTTT. Translation gives CASSLSSDSEAFF.

The genes are TRBV6-5 and TRBJ2-7; D may be TRBD1 (5 bases). The germline V gene encodes CDR1 MNHEY and CDR2 SVGAGI. With 4 bases removed from V and 2 bases from J, the gap between germline ends came to 15 bases. The CDR3 is made up of 15 amino acids. This CDR3 is CASSLFAGSTYEQYF. The CDR3, as DNA: TGTGCCAGCAGTTTGTTCGCAGGGTCGACCTACGAGCAGTACTTC.

The V call is TRBV9, the J call TRBJ2-1, with 11 bases aligning to TRBD1. V shed 3 bases, J shed 9 bases, and the junction held 11 bases outside the gene matches. The CDR3 totals 16 residues. In germline, CDR1 is SGDLS, CDR2 YYNGEE. CDR3 in DNA: TGTGCCAGCAGCGCCCCGGTTGGACAGGGGGCTAGTGAGCAGTTCTTC. Its protein is CASSAPVGQGASEQFF. The variable domain in full, with the rest retrieved from reference TRBV9 and TRBJ2-1, is DSGVTQTPKHLITATGQRVTLRCSPRSGDLSVYWYQQSLDQGLQFLIQYYNGEERAKGNILERFSAQQFPDLHSELNLSSLELGDSALYFCASSAPVGQGASEQFFGPGTRLTVL.

Concerning this clone: Distinct nucleotide sequences in the sample also encode this CDR3. The chain couples TRBV6-7 to TRBJ2-2, with a weak D call TRBD2 (5 bases). TRBV6-7 is designated an ORF whose function remains uncertain. The CDR3 is 19 residues long. V lost 1 base to trimming and J lost 6 bases, with 24 bases between them. CDR3 amino acids: CASSYFPRGIRNTAGELFF. As DNA, the CDR3 is TGTGCCAGCAGTTACTTCCCCCGGGGTATTAGAAACACGGCCGGGGAGCTGTTTTTT.

This sequence joins TRBV7-6 and TRBJ2-7; 13 bases fit TRBD2. Germline V gives CDR1 SGHVS, CDR2 FNYEAQ. The CDR3 covers 15 residues. Trimming took 3 bases from V and 6 from J; bases not matched to a gene: 5. CDR3 residues: CASSFFTSGGAEQYF. The CDR3 DNA reads TGTGCCAGCAGCTTTTTTACTAGCGGGGGGGCCGAGCAGTACTTC.

The rearrangement joins TRBV19 to TRBJ2-2; 7 bases align to TRBD1. The CDR3 loop spans 15 amino acids. Unmatched junction bases numbered 5, after V lost 6 bases and J lost 1 base. Germline V lookup: CDR1 LNHDA, CDR2 SQIVND (reference sequence). CDR3 protein: CASSRTGGNTGELFF. The CDR3 DNA follows: TGTGCCAGTAGCCGGACAGGAGGGAACACCGGGGAGCTGTTTTTT.

The chain recombines TRBV7-6 with TRBJ2-5, with 7 bases fitting TRBD2. Looked up from germline, CDR1 is SGHVS and CDR2 is FNYEAQ. The CDR3 sequence is 16 residues long. Germline trimming cut 3 bases from V and 2 bases from J; bases unmatched to any gene: 9. In DNA, the CDR3 is TGTGCCAGCAGCTTGGGCCCCAGCGGGAATCAAGAGACCCAGTACTTC. Translated: CASSLGPSGNQETQYF.

This rearrangement joins TRBV4-3 to TRBJ2-7; D remains ambiguous. The germline V and J ends were trimmed by 4 bases and 7 bases, with 17 bases remaining between them. From germline, CDR1 is LGHNA and CDR2 YSLEER. CDR3 size: 14 residues. The CDR3 nucleotides are TGCGCCAGCAGCCCCTTTCCGGCGGCGGCTGAGCAGTACTTC. Translating gives CASSPFPAAAEQYF.

A single count supports this clone. The genes are TRBV10-3 and TRBJ2-5, with 11 bases that match TRBD1. This CDR3 spans 15 amino acids. V shed 4 bases, J shed 3 bases, and the junction held 4 bases outside the gene matches. Germline V gene sequence: CDR1 ENHRY, CDR2 SYGVKD. The CDR3 spells CAISGGQGGEETQYF. CDR3 nucleotide sequence: TGTGCCATCAGTGGGGGACAGGGGGGTGAAGAGACCCAGTACTTC.

The V gene is TRBV7-9, the J gene TRBJ2-5; TRBD2 matches 16 bases. V gave up 3 bases and J gave up 10 bases; unmatched junction bases: 5. This CDR3 spans 15 amino acids. CDR1 and CDR2 from the germline V gene are SEHNR and FQNEAQ (reference sequence). The CDR3 nucleotides read TGTGCCAGCAGCTTCACGGGACTAGCGGGAGGGGACCAGTACTTC. Translated: CASSFTGLAGGDQYF.

V and J are TRBV7-9 and TRBJ2-5; tentatively, D is TRBD1 (6 bases). Per the germline V gene, CDR1 is SEHNR and CDR2 is FQNEAQ (reference sequence). V was shortened by 5 bases and J by 2 bases, with 12 bases between the two germline ends. The length of the CDR3 is 14 residues. CDR3 nucleotides: TGTGCCAGCAGCCCAGGGGACATTCAAGAGACCCAGTACTTC. Amino acid sequence: CASSPGDIQETQYF.

The chain carries TRBV7-8 and TRBJ2-7; TRBD2 agrees at 8 bases. The ends lost 1 base at V and 5 bases at J; junction bases unmatched: 10. The CDR3 is 16 residues long. Germline values: CDR1 SGHVS, CDR2 FQNEAQ. The CDR3 DNA reads as TGTGCCAGCAGCTTAGTTGGGAGCGGGAGCCCCAACGAGCAGTACTTC. As protein: CASSLVGSGSPNEQYF.

The rearrangement uses TRBV15 and TRBJ2-3, with TRBD1 identical over 8 bases. Germline V gene sequence: CDR1 LNHNV, CDR2 YYDKDF (reference sequence). The CDR3 consists of 16 residues. J lost 4 bases, V lost 1 base, and 7 bases had no gene match. The CDR3 protein is CATSRGTGRLSDTQYF. The CDR3 DNA sequence: TGTGCCACCAGCAGAGGGACAGGGCGACTCTCAGATACGCAGTATTTT.

This clone was picked up a small number of times. The J gene is TRBJ1-5, the V gene TRBV19; D is perhaps TRBD1 (6 bases). V was clipped by 2 bases and J by 5 bases, with 10 bases between them. Per the germline V gene, CDR1 is LNHDA and CDR2 is SQIVND (reference sequence). This CDR3 is 14 amino acids long. The CDR3 is CASSIIQGYQPQHF. In DNA form, the CDR3 reads TGTGCCAGTAGTATAATACAGGGCTATCAGCCCCAGCATTTT.

The chain joins TRBV5-8 to TRBJ2-3; TRBD1 agrees at 9 bases. This CDR3 is 18 amino acids long. In germline, CDR1 is SGHTS, CDR2 YDEGEE. V shed 0 bases and J 6 bases; nucleotides not matched to a gene: 14. CDR3 loop: CASSLGPQGDRDMDTQYF. Written as DNA, the CDR3 is TGTGCCAGCAGCTTGGGCCCTCAGGGGGACAGGGATATGGATACGCAGTATTTT.